Presented here are 18 T cell receptor beta chains from one specimen sequenced in a study of T-cell reconstitution after alpha-beta-depleted transplantation in children. This sample's TCRbeta library carried unique molecular identifier barcodes. TCRdb passed the PCR reads through MiXCR, listing each CDR3 protein once. The sample carries more than 200,000 distinct CDR3 sequences, approximately 9.7% recorded once. The starting material was PBMCs from the stem cell graft donor, obtained from the stem cell graft. Receptor source: a human donor who donated a stem cell graft to a child with SCID.

A few counts support this clonotype. This chain joins TRBV13 and TRBJ1-1; 8 bases line up with TRBD1. This CDR3 comprises 14 residues. Germline values: CDR1 PRHDT, CDR2 FYEKMQ (reference sequence). The junction had 7 bases not matched to a gene; V was cut back by 5 bases and J by 5 bases. In nucleotides, the CDR3 is TGTGCCAGCAGCCAAACACAGGGGGTGACTGAAGCTTTCTTT. Translating gives CASSQTQGVTEAFF.

In this sample, this clonotype turned up many times. The chain joins TRBV5-5 to TRBJ1-4; possibly TRBD1 for D (5 bases). The CDR3 length is 14 residues. From germline, CDR1 is SGHKS and CDR2 YYEKEE (reference sequence). V was shortened by 2 bases and J by 7 bases, with 12 bases between the two germline ends. The CDR3 nucleotides are TGTGCCAGCAGCTTTGGGACGTGGGGTGAAAAACTGTTTTTT. Its protein product is CASSFGTWGEKLFF. The full variable domain, with the rest looked up from reference TRBV5-5 and TRBJ1-4, is DAGVTQSPTHLIKTRGQQVTLRCSPISGHKSVSWYQQVLGQGPQFIFQYYEKEERGRGNFPDRFSARQFPNYSSELNVNALLLGDSALYLCASSFGTWGEKLFFGSGTQLSVL.

This clonotype was detected many times. The J gene is TRBJ2-3, the V gene TRBV10-3, with 8 bases identical to TRBD1. Germline CDR1 reads ENHRY; CDR2 reads SYGVKD. This CDR3 is 16 amino acids long. J gave up 0 bases and V 6 bases, and 8 bases lay outside the gene matches. In DNA form, the CDR3 reads TGTGCCATCAGCTCGGGACAGGCAACTAGCACAGATACGCAGTATTTT. This gives the protein CAISSGQATSTDTQYF.

This clonotype has ten or more counts. The V call is TRBV5-1, the J call TRBJ1-2, with unresolved D. The germline V and J ends were trimmed by 4 bases and 2 bases, with 9 bases remaining between them. Germline CDR1 reads SGHRS; CDR2 reads YFSETQ. This CDR3 has 13 residues. The CDR3 bases are TGCGCCAGCAGCCTTGACCCGAACTATGGCTACACCTTC. It encodes CASSLDPNYGYTF.

Regarding this clonotype: The conserved closing phenylalanine or tryptophan is absent in this CDR3, likely reflecting a read error. The V call is TRBV20-1, the J call TRBJ2-7; TRBD1 matches at 10 bases. The CDR3 is 14 residues long. V dropped 3 bases and J dropped 3; count of bases not matched to a gene: 5. Germline CDR1 DFQATT, CDR2 SNEGSKA (reference sequence). CDR3 bases: TGCAGTGCTAGGGCGGGACAGGGGATCTACGAGCAGTACCTC. It specifies CSARAGQGIYEQYL.

This clonotype was recorded at least ten times. The chain employs TRBV10-3 and TRBJ1-1, with a weak D call TRBD1 (6 bases). Germline V CDR1 and CDR2: ENHRY, SYGVKD. The CDR3 contains 14 residues. The ends were cut back, 6 bases at V and 2 bases at J, with 13 bases in the middle. This CDR3 is CAIRRTAPNTEAFF. CDR3 coding DNA: TGTGCCATCAGGAGGACAGCGCCAAACACTGAAGCTTTCTTT.

In its sample, this clonotype was seen many times. V is TRBV4-3 and J is TRBJ2-1; TRBD1 is a possible D gene (6 bases). Trimming removed 4 bases from V and 8 bases from J, with 24 bases in between. Germline values: CDR1 LGHNA, CDR2 YSLEER. This CDR3 region has 17 residues. The CDR3 reads CASSLPPRSGDVDEQFF. The CDR3 DNA follows: TGCGCCAGCAGCCTCCCACCTAGGTCAGGGGATGTCGATGAGCAGTTCTTC.

This clonotype was observed at least ten times. The chain couples TRBV20-1 to TRBJ1-3, with D hard to call. From germline, CDR1 is DFQATT and CDR2 SNEGSKA (reference sequence). The CDR3 has 12 amino acids. The CDR3 loop is CSVDGSGNTIYF. CDR3 in DNA: TGCAGCGTGGACGGTTCTGGAAACACCATATATTTT.

In regard to this clonotype: A much larger clone sits a single nucleotide away, making a read error possible. V and J are TRBV12-3 or TRBV12-4 and TRBJ2-1, with 9 bases fitting TRBD2. The CDR3 is 14 amino acids. The trim removed 3 bases at V and 9 bases at J, leaving 6 bases unmatched. The CDR3 protein is CASSFGGGAGEQFF. In DNA form, the CDR3 reads TGTGCCAGCAGTTTCGGCGGGGGGGCAGGTGAGCAGTTCTTC.

Turning to this clonotype: One end of the junction varies from germline; a read error may be responsible. V usage is TRBV20-1 and J usage is TRBJ2-2; D perhaps matches TRBD1 (6 bases). This CDR3 region has 13 residues. Germline V gene sequence: CDR1 DFQATT, CDR2 SNEGSKA (reference sequence). The CDR3 protein is CSAPGRDTGELFF. Here the CDR3 DNA reads TGCAGTGCTCCCGGACGGGACACAGGGGAGCTGTTTTTT.

This clonotype appeared many times. DNA of the CDR3: TGCAGCTGTTTAGCGGGGGGGCGCTATGAGCAGTTCTTC. Its translation: CSCLAGGRYEQFF. The rearrangement joins TRBV20-1 to TRBJ2-1; 11 bases agree with TRBD2. The CDR3 has 13 amino acids. The germline gives CDR1 DFQATT, CDR2 SNEGSKA (reference sequence).

This clonotype was counted many times. V gene TRBV11-2 combines with J gene TRBJ2-5, with no clear D. The germline CDR1 and CDR2 sequences are SGHAT and FQNNGV. The ends were cut back, 1 base at V and 1 base at J, with 16 bases in the middle. CDR3 length: 17 residues. CDR3 in amino acids: CASSLALGVRSQETQYF. In DNA form, the CDR3 reads TGTGCCAGCAGCTTAGCTCTTGGGGTGAGGTCCCAAGAGACCCAGTACTTC.

This clonotype occurred many times. The V gene is TRBV20-1, the J gene TRBJ2-1; a weak D match, TRBD1 (5 bases). Trimming cost V 1 base and J 9 bases, with 19 bases left between them. The CDR3 is made up of 15 amino acids. In germline, CDR1 is DFQATT, CDR2 SNEGSKA (reference sequence). In nucleotides, the CDR3 is TGCAGTGCTAGAGTCCACCTAAGGGGCGTAGGTGAGCAGTTCTTC. Translation gives CSARVHLRGVGEQFF.

This clonotype was recorded at least ten times. The V call is TRBV24-1, the J call TRBJ2-7; 9 nucleotides align to TRBD1. The CDR3 covers 15 residues. Per germline, CDR1 KGHDR and CDR2 SFDVKD. The junction had 6 bases not matched to a gene; V was cut back by 2 bases and J by 5 bases. In nucleotides, the CDR3 is TGTGCCACCAGTGATTCACAGGGGGCGATCCACGAGCAGTACTTC. Protein: CATSDSQGAIHEQYF.

This clonotype was found many times. The V call is TRBV29-1, the J call TRBJ2-5; D remains unclear. Germline V gene sequence: CDR1 SQVTM, CDR2 ANQGSEA. V was clipped by 4 bases and J by 2 bases, with 5 bases between them. CDR3 length equals 11 residues. The CDR3 sequence is CSVVGQETQYF. In DNA, the CDR3 is TGCAGCGTTGTCGGACAAGAGACCCAGTACTTC. Variable domain in full (rest from reference TRBV29-1 and TRBJ2-5): SAVISQKPSRDICQRGTSLTIQCQVDSQVTMMFWYRQQPGQSLTLIATANQGSEATYESGFVIDKFPISRPNLTFSTLTVSNMSPEDSSIYLCSVVGQETQYFGPGTRLLVL.

Concerning this clonotype itself: This sequence may be a read error, since a much larger clone differs from it by one base. The gene calls are TRBV20-1 and TRBJ2-1, with 11 bases fitting TRBD2. The germline V gene has CDR1 DFQATT and CDR2 SNEGSKA (reference sequence). CDR3 size: 15 residues. The V and J ends lost 4 bases and 7 bases, in that order; junction bases with no gene match: 9. The CDR3 reads CSATHIAGGRNEQFF. The CDR3 DNA reads as TGCAGTGCTACTCATATAGCGGGGGGGCGGAATGAGCAGTTCTTC.

Many counts were recorded for this clonotype. The V gene is TRBV7-2, the J gene TRBJ2-5; D not resolved. Trimming took off 4 bases at V and 7 bases at J, with 19 bases between the two ends. The CDR3 loop spans 15 amino acids. Per the germline V gene, CDR1 is SGHTA and CDR2 is FQGNSA. The CDR3 here is CASSSVSFSGWTQYF. In nucleotides, the CDR3 is TGTGCCAGCAGCTCCGTCAGTTTTTCCGGGTGGACCCAGTACTTC.

In this sample, this clonotype turned up many times. The V gene is TRBV2, the J gene TRBJ2-1; D may match TRBD1 or TRBD2 (6 bases each). This CDR3 spans 13 amino acids. Looked up from germline, CDR1 is SNHLY and CDR2 is FYNNEI. Deletions cut 6 bases from V and 4 bases from J, with 10 bases between. In DNA, the CDR3 is TGTGCCAGCAGCGAGGGGGGATACAATGAGCAGTTCTTC. It specifies CASSEGGYNEQFF.